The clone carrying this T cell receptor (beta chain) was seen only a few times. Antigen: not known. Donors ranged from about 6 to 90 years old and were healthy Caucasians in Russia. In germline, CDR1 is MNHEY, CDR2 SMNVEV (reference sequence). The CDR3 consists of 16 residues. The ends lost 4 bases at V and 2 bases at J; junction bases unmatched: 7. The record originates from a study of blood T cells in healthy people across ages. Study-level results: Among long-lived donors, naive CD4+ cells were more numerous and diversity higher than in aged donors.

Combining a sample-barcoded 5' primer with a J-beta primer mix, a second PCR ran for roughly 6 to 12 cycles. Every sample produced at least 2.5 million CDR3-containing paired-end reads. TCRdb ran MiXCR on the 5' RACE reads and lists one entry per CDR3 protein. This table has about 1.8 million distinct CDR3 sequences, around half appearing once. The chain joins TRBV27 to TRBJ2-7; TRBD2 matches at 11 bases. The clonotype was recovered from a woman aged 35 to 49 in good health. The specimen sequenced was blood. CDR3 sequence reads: CASSSRLAGSTYEQYF. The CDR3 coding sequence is TGTGCCAGCAGTTCCAGACTAGCGGGGTCGACCTACGAGCAGTACTTC.